This T cell receptor (beta chain) was sequenced in a study of blood T cells in healthy people across ages. Next came a second PCR, run for 7 to 11 cycles, which used a sample-barcoded 5' primer along with a J-beta primer mix. TCRdb processed the 5' RACE reads anew with MiXCR; each CDR3 protein has one entry. The sample yields 1.5 million to 1.9 million distinct CDR3 sequences, approximately 42% seen once. The sequencing sample was made of blood. The sequence derives from a woman younger than 30 in good health.

This chain's CDR3 is CASSVPGTSGIKQFF. CDR3 nucleotides: TGTGCCAGCAGTGTTCCCGGGACTAGCGGTATAAAGCAGTTCTTC. The rearrangement joins TRBV28 to TRBJ2-1; 11 bases align to TRBD2. With V trimmed by 5 bases and J by 11 bases, 11 bases remained unmatched. The CDR3 totals 15 residues. Germline V gene lookup returns CDR1 MDHEN and CDR2 SYDVKM.